The next 26 T cell receptor beta chains were all read from a single sample in a study of regulatory T cells in long-lasting Graves disease. As to time point: newly diagnosed GD, antithyroid drugs for less than 3 months. From RNA extracted from PBMCs, the TCR library was made. With iRepertoire HTBI primers and Arm-PCR of CDR3 regions, TCR beta libraries were built. TCRdb used MiXCR to reprocess the multiplex PCR reads, holding one entry per CDR3 protein. The sample has about 420,000 distinct CDR3 sequences, about 16% seen once. These data also featured in a second study, about T cells in Graves' hyperthyroidism and ophthalmopathy.

Sample: peripheral blood mononuclear cells (PBMCs), taken at new diagnosis, from a patient treated with antithyroid drugs. Every receptor here comes from a woman aged 18-29 years with Graves disease.

There are many counts of this clonotype. This chain links TRBV9 with TRBJ1-6; no clear D gene. The CDR3 loop spans 12 amino acids. Trimming pared 1 base from V and 7 bases from J, leaving 3 bases between. Looked up from germline, CDR1 is SGDLS and CDR2 is YYNGEE. The CDR3 region is CASSVMNSPLHF. Written as DNA, the CDR3 is TGTGCCAGCAGCGTAATGAATTCACCCCTCCACTTT.

V is TRBV7-3 and J is TRBJ2-7; D is undetermined. Germline V CDR1 and CDR2: SGHTA, FQGTGA. The CDR3 length is 15 residues. V was trimmed by 5 bases and J by 5 bases, leaving 19 bases between them. In DNA, the CDR3 is TGTGCCAGCAGCCCAGATGGACGAGCAGGCGACGAGCAGTACTTC. Protein sequence: CASSPDGRAGDEQYF.

This clonotype was counted only a few times. The chain is built from TRBV7-2 and TRBJ2-7, with D tentatively TRBD2 (6 bases). The CDR3 is 14 amino acids. Germline V gene sequence: CDR1 SGHTA, CDR2 FQGNSA. Between the trimmed V and J ends, which lost 2 bases and 3 bases, there was a span of 11 bases. The CDR3 region has the DNA TGTGCCAGCAGCTTATGGAGGGAAAGCTACGAGCAGTACTTC. The encoded protein is CASSLWRESYEQYF.

This chain joins TRBV6-5 and TRBJ2-5; tentatively, D is TRBD2 (6 bases). The CDR3 covers 14 residues. Trimming stripped 0 bases from V and 5 bases from J, with 10 bases between. Germline lookup yields CDR1 MNHEY and CDR2 SVGAGI. The CDR3 region is CASSYSSGRETQYF. CDR3 coding DNA: TGTGCCAGCAGTTACTCTTCAGGGAGGGAGACCCAGTACTTC.

In its sample, this clonotype was seen many times. The chain has TRBV28 and TRBJ1-3; D perhaps matches TRBD1 (5 bases). In germline, CDR1 is MDHEN, CDR2 SYDVKM. CDR3 length equals 16 residues. V lost 2 bases to trimming and J lost 2 bases, with 13 bases between them. In nucleotides, the CDR3 is TGTGCCAGCAGTTTAACGGGGGGAAGCCCTGGAAACACCATATATTTT. Protein: CASSLTGGSPGNTIYF. Full variable domain (outside the CDR3, taken from reference TRBV28 and TRBJ1-3): DVKVTQSSRYLVKRTGEKVFLECVQDMDHENMFWYRQDPGLGLRLIYFSYDVKMKEKGDIPEGYSVSREKKERFSLILESASTNQTSMYLCASSLTGGSPGNTIYFGEGSWLTVV.

This clonotype was recorded at least ten times. The gene calls are TRBV27 and TRBJ2-3; 11 bases align to TRBD2. The CDR3 has 17 residues. Germline V gives CDR1 MNHEY, CDR2 SMNVEV (reference sequence). The V and J ends lost 3 bases and 8 bases, in that order; junction bases with no gene match: 13. The CDR3 protein is CASSFTSGRIGRGTQYF. CDR3 coding DNA: TGTGCCAGCAGTTTTACTAGCGGGAGAATTGGGAGAGGTACGCAGTATTTT.

This clonotype was seen at least ten times. The chain links TRBV28 to TRBJ1-5, with 10 bases matching TRBD1. The V segment lost 3 bases and the J segment 6 bases; nucleotides outside the gene matches: 8. This CDR3 is built from 16 residues. Germline V gives CDR1 MDHEN, CDR2 SYDVKM. The CDR3 region is CASSFPGQGGAQPQHF. DNA of the CDR3: TGTGCCAGCAGTTTTCCCGGACAGGGGGGAGCTCAGCCCCAGCATTTT.

This clonotype was detected only once. The gene calls are TRBV10-2 and TRBJ2-7; a possible D gene is TRBD1 (6 bases). CDR1 and CDR2 from the germline V gene are WSHSY and SAAADI. The CDR3 loop spans 14 amino acids. V was cut by 4 bases and J by 3 bases, with 13 bases left in between. Written as DNA, the CDR3 is TGCGCCAGCAGTGGGTTTGAGACAGGCTACGAGCAGTACTTC. Translation: CASSGFETGYEQYF.

Notes on this clonotype: A much more abundant neighbour one base away suggests this may be a read error. The chain is built from TRBV13 and TRBJ1-2; weak D call: TRBD1 (5 bases). CDR1 is PRHDT, CDR2 FYEKMQ, per germline (reference sequence). The CDR3 length is 15 residues. The V gene lost 6 bases and the J gene lost 2 bases, with 16 bases spanning the gap. The CDR3 coding sequence is TGTGCCAGCAGTGGACATAATACGGGAAACTATGGCTACACCTTC. Its protein is CASSGHNTGNYGYTF.

The table lists this clonotype with many counts. The V and J genes are TRBV6-1 and TRBJ2-7, with 10 bases identical to TRBD1. Per the germline V gene, CDR1 is MNHNS and CDR2 is SASEGT. V was clipped by 6 bases and J by 4 bases; unmatched bases: 6. This CDR3 contains 14 residues. DNA for the CDR3: TGTGCCAGCAGAGAACGGACAGGGGGGTACGAGCAGTACTTC. It is translated as CASRERTGGYEQYF.

This clonotype was counted a few times. The V gene is TRBV3-1, the J gene TRBJ1-2; possibly TRBD1 for D (5 bases). Germline V CDR1 and CDR2: LGHDT, YNNKEL (reference sequence). This CDR3 spans 16 amino acids. V lost 0 bases to trimming and J lost 4 bases, with 15 bases between them. CDR3 region: CASSQDWARDRYGYTF. The DNA of the CDR3 is TGTGCCAGCAGCCAAGATTGGGCCAGGGATCGCTATGGCTACACCTTC.

This clonotype was observed a handful of times. The chain employs TRBV5-6 and TRBJ2-3, with TRBD1 matching over 7 bases. Germline CDR1 is SGHDT and CDR2 is YYEEEE. Trimming cost V 4 bases and J 4 bases; bases outside gene matches: 12. The CDR3 runs to 16 residues. The CDR3 DNA reads as TGTGCCAGCAGCCCACTTACAGGGGACGTACCAGATACGCAGTATTTT. As protein: CASSPLTGDVPDTQYF.

This clonotype showed up just a few times. J is TRBJ1-1 and V is TRBV5-1; no reliable D call. V lost 2 bases and J lost 1, with 9 bases in between. This CDR3 is 14 amino acids long. Germline V lookup: CDR1 SGHRS, CDR2 YFSETQ. DNA of the CDR3: TGCGCCAGCAGCTTACTGACAACGAACACTGAAGCTTTCTTT. This translates into CASSLLTTNTEAFF. Combining the CDR3 with reference TRBV5-1 and TRBJ1-1 gives the whole variable domain KAGVTQTPRYLIKTRGQQVTLSCSPISGHRSVSWYQQTPGQGLQFLFEYFSETQRNKGNFPGRFSGRQFSNSRSEMNVSTLELGDSALYLCASSLLTTNTEAFFGQGTRLTVV.

This clonotype was recorded at least ten times. The rearrangement joins TRBV7-8 to TRBJ2-5; 7 bases align to TRBD1. CDR3 length: 14 amino acids. Unmatched junction bases numbered 7, after V lost 5 bases and J lost 4 bases. Germline CDR1 and CDR2: SGHVS and FQNEAQ. The CDR3 spells CASSPGQERETQYF. The CDR3, as DNA: TGTGCCAGCAGCCCCGGACAGGAGAGAGAGACCCAGTACTTC. The complete variable domain, with remaining parts taken from reference TRBV7-8 and TRBJ2-5, reads GAGVSQSPRYKVAKRGQDVALRCDPISGHVSLFWYQQALGQGPEFLTYFQNEAQLDKSGLPSDRFFAERPEGSVSTLKIQRTQQEDSAVYLCASSPGQERETQYFGPGTRLLVL.

This clonotype came up many times. This rearrangement joins TRBV12-3 or TRBV12-4 to TRBJ2-7; 8 bases are a match to TRBD1. V lost 3 bases, J lost 3 bases, and 4 bases stayed unmatched. This CDR3 comprises 14 residues. In DNA, the CDR3 is TGTGCCAGCAGTTTGGACAGGGACCTCTACGAGCAGTACTTC. Translating it yields CASSLDRDLYEQYF.

This CDR3 reads CASSPQDSGGELFF. Here the CDR3 DNA reads TGTGCCAGCAGCCCTCAGGATAGCGGAGGGGAGCTGTTTTTT. The chain recombines TRBV5-4 with TRBJ2-2, with D tentatively TRBD2 (6 bases). The length of the CDR3 is 14 residues. In germline, CDR1 is SGHNT, CDR2 YYREEE (reference sequence). V was trimmed by 4 bases and J by 8 bases, leaving 15 bases between them.

The chain combines TRBV27 with TRBJ2-1; TRBD2 aligns across 11 bases. Germline assignment: CDR1 MNHEY and CDR2 SMNVEV (reference sequence). Trimming cost V 3 bases and J 6 bases; bases outside gene matches: 4. There are 15 residues in the CDR3. The DNA of the CDR3 is TGTGCCAGCAGTTTGGCACTAGCGGGAGTCAATGAGCAGTTCTTC. This gives the protein CASSLALAGVNEQFF.

The chain recombines TRBV7-9 with TRBJ2-1; D not resolved. Germline-derived CDR1 and CDR2 are SEHNR and FQNEAQ (reference sequence). This CDR3 has 12 residues. Trimming shortened V by 4 bases and J by 9 bases, and 10 bases separated the two germline ends. The CDR3 nucleotides are TGTGCCAGCAGCTCAGTAGGATTTGAGCAGTTCTTC. This translates into CASSSVGFEQFF.

This clonotype was seen repeatedly, ten times or more. V usage is TRBV20-1 and J usage is TRBJ1-1, with no clear D. V was clipped by 2 bases and J by 8 bases, with 9 bases between them. Per germline, CDR1 DFQATT and CDR2 SNEGSKA (reference sequence). This CDR3 has 11 amino acids. CDR3 bases: TGCAGTGCTAGATTTGTGTCCGAAGCTTTCTTT. Translation gives CSARFVSEAFF.

The sample holds many counts of this clonotype. DNA of the CDR3: TGTGCCAGCTTAGCTCAAACTGTCACCTACGAGCAGTACTTC. It is translated as CASLAQTVTYEQYF. The V and J genes are TRBV28 and TRBJ2-7; D is ambiguous. The V gene lost 8 bases and the J gene lost 2 bases, with 16 bases spanning the gap. This CDR3 is 14 amino acids long. Germline-derived CDR1 and CDR2 are MDHEN and SYDVKM. Complete variable domain (other parts from reference TRBV28 and TRBJ2-7): DVKVTQSSRYLVKRTGEKVFLECVQDMDHENMFWYRQDPGLGLRLIYFSYDVKMKEKGDIPEGYSVSREKKERFSLILESASTNQTSMYLCASLAQTVTYEQYFGPGTRLTVT.

The rearrangement links TRBV10-3 to TRBJ2-7; no clear D gene. CDR3 size: 13 residues. Trimming stripped 2 bases from V and 3 bases from J, with 8 bases between. CDR1 ENHRY and CDR2 SYGVKD come from the germline V gene. CDR3 coding DNA: TGTGCCATCAGTGAGAGGCTAGACTACGAGCAGTACTTC. Amino acid sequence: CAISERLDYEQYF.

This clonotype was counted once. The J gene is TRBJ2-1, the V gene TRBV6-1; TRBD2 is a possible D gene (6 bases). The germline V gene encodes CDR1 MNHNS and CDR2 SASEGT. V lost 6 bases, J lost 4 bases, and 13 bases lay in between. The CDR3 spans 14 residues. As DNA, the CDR3 is TGTGCCAGCAGCTTGGTTAGCGGATACAATGAGCAGTTCTTC. Its translation: CASSLVSGYNEQFF.

This clonotype was detected a few times. The gene calls are TRBV6-5 and TRBJ1-6, with D unresolved. This CDR3 is built from 14 residues. V was pared by 3 bases and J by 5 bases, with 8 bases between. Germline values: CDR1 MNHEY, CDR2 SVGAGI. CDR3 DNA: TGTGCCAGCAGTTATTCTGGAGATAATTCACCCCTCCACTTT. Its translation is CASSYSGDNSPLHF.

This clonotype appeared many times. The chain carries TRBV28 and TRBJ1-6; D is unclear. V was pared by 7 bases and J by 10 bases, with 26 bases between. The germline CDR1 and CDR2 sequences are MDHEN and SYDVKM. The CDR3 extends over 17 amino acids. The CDR3 spells CASTPGWSVSLRSPLHF. CDR3 sequence (DNA): TGTGCCAGCACCCCCGGTTGGTCCGTCTCGCTCAGGTCACCCCTCCACTTT. Complete variable domain (other parts from reference TRBV28 and TRBJ1-6): DVKVTQSSRYLVKRTGEKVFLECVQDMDHENMFWYRQDPGLGLRLIYFSYDVKMKEKGDIPEGYSVSREKKERFSLILESASTNQTSMYLCASTPGWSVSLRSPLHFGNGTRLTVT.

This clonotype turned up a few times. V usage is TRBV14 and J usage is TRBJ2-1; the match to TRBD2 covers 9 bases. The ends lost 1 base at V and 8 bases at J; junction bases unmatched: 6. This CDR3 contains 15 residues. Looked up from germline, CDR1 is SGHDN and CDR2 is FVKESK. The CDR3 DNA is TGTGCCAGCAGCCAAGCCAGGGGACTAGCCGATGAGCAGTTCTTC. Residues: CASSQARGLADEQFF.

Ten or more counts support this clonotype. The rearrangement joins TRBV24-1 to TRBJ2-1; 12 nucleotides align to TRBD2. The CDR3 loop spans 19 amino acids. Germline V lookup: CDR1 KGHDR, CDR2 SFDVKD. V trimming: 3 bases; J trimming: 1 base; junction bases outside the gene matches: 9. CDR3 region: CATSDGWASGRASYNEQFF. CDR3 coding DNA: TGTGCCACCAGTGATGGGTGGGCTAGCGGGAGGGCTTCCTACAATGAGCAGTTCTTC.